This T cell receptor beta chain emerged from a study of technical replicates of blood from several donors. This clone came up once. Libraries were prepared by immunoSEQ multiplex PCR; TCRdb keeps only in-frame clonotypes and omits some of them. The sample has about 70,000 clones; more than 85% are singletons. The CDR3 totals 13 residues. V was clipped by 6 bases and J by 3 bases, with 10 bases between them. Germline V gene sequence: CDR1 LNHDA, CDR2 SQIVND (reference sequence). The TCR comes from a human donor in good health. Sequencing was carried out using T cells isolated from PBMCs. V gene TRBV19 combines with J gene TRBJ2-3, with a tentative D call TRBD2 (6 bases). CDR3 protein: CASRYGSTDTQYF. Written as DNA, the CDR3 is TGTGCCAGTAGGTACGGGAGTACAGATACGCAGTATTTT.